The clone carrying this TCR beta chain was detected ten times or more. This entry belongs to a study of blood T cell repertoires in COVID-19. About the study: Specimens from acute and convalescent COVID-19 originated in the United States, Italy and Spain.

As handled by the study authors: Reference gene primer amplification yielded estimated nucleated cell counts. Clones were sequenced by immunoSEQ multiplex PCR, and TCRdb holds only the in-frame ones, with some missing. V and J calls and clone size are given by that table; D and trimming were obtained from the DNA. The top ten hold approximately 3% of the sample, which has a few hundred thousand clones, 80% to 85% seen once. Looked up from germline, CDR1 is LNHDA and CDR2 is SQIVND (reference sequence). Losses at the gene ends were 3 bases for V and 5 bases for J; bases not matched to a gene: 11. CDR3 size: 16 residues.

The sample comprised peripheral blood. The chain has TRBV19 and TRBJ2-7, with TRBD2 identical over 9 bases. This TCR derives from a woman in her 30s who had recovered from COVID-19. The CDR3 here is CASSIMGGRAYDEQYF. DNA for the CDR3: TGTGCCAGTAGTATCATGGGCGGGAGGGCCTACGACGAGCAGTACTTC.